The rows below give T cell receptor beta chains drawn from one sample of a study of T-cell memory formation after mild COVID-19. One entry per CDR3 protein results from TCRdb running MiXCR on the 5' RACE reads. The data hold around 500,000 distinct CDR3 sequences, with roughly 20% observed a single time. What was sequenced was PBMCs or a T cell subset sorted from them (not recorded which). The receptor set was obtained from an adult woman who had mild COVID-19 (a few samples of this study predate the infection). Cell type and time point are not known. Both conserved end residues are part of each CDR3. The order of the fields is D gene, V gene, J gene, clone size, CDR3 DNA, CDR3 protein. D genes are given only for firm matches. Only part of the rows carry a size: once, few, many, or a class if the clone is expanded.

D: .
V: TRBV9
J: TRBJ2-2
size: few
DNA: TGTGCCAGCAGCGCCCAAGGGTGGCCCGGGGAGCTGTTTTTT
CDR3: CASSAQGWPGELFF

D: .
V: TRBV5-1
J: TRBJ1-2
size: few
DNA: TGCGCCAGCAGCTTGGCAGTCCCCGGTGAAACTATCGGCTACACCTTC
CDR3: CASSLAVPGETIGYTF

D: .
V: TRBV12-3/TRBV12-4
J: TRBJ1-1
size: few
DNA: TGTGCCAGCAGTCCCACGGTCGTCACTGAAGCTTTCTTT
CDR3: CASSPTVVTEAFF

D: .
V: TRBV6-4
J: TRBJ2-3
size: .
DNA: TGTGCCAGCAGTGACTCGAATACGCAGTATTTT
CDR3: CASSDSNTQYF

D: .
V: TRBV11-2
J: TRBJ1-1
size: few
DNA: TGTGCCAGCAGCCGTGTGGGGCGGAACACTGAAGCTTTCTTT
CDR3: CASSRVGRNTEAFF

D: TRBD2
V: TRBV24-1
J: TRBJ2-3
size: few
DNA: TGTGCCACCGGAAGAGTAGCGGGGGGACTCACAGATACGCAGTATTTT
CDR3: CATGRVAGGLTDTQYF

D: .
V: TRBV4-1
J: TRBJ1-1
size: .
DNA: TGCGCCAGCAGCGACGGAAGAAACACTGAAGCTTTCTTT
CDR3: CASSDGRNTEAFF

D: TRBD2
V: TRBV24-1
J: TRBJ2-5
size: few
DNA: TGTGCCACCAGTGATCAGCGGGGGGGACAAGAGACCCAGTACTTC
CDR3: CATSDQRGGQETQYF

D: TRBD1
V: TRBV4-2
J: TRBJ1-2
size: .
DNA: TGTGCCAGCAGCCAATCACAGGGGGCTGGGTACGGCTACACCTTC
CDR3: CASSQSQGAGYGYTF

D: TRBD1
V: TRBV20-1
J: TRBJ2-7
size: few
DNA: TGCAGTGCTAGGTCCGTCCAGGGGGCCTTATACGAGCAGTACTTC
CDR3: CSARSVQGALYEQYF

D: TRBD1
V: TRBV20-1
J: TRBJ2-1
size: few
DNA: TGCAGTGCTAGGGGAGACAGGGACCCCAATGAGCAGTTCTTC
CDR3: CSARGDRDPNEQFF

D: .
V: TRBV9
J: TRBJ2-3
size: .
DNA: TGTGCCAGCAGCGTAGCACCAGATCCAGATACGCAGTATTTT
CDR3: CASSVAPDPDTQYF

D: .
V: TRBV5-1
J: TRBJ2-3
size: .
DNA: TGCGCCAGCAGCTTGCGCCAGCCAGATACGCAGTATTTT
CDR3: CASSLRQPDTQYF

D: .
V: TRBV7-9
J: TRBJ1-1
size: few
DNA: TGTGCCAGCAGCTTAGTGGGGGCAGGTGTCACTGAAGCTTTCTTT
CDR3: CASSLVGAGVTEAFF

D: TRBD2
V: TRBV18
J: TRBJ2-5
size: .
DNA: TGTGCCAGCTCCCCGACAGCGGGGGGCCCGGAGACCCAGTACTTC
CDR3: CASSPTAGGPETQYF

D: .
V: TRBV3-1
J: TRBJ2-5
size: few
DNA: TGTGCCAGCAGCCAAGTTAACTACCAAGAGACCCAGTACTTC
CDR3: CASSQVNYQETQYF

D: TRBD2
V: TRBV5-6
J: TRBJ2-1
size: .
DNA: TGTGCCAGCAGCTTCGCAGCGGGAGTACCCTACAATGAGCAGTTCTTC
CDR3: CASSFAAGVPYNEQFF

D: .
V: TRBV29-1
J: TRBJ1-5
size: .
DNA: TGCAGCGTTCTTGCATGGGGCAATCAGCCCCAGCATTTT
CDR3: CSVLAWGNQPQHF

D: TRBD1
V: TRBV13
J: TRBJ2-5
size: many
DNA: TGTGCCAGCAGCTTGAACAGGGGGATGGAGACCCAGTACTTC
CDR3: CASSLNRGMETQYF

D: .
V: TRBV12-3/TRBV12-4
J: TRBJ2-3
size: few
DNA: TGTGCCAGCAGTCAGAACGGCGATACGCAGTATTTT
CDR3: CASSQNGDTQYF

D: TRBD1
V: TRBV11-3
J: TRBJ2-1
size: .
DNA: TGTGCCAGCAGCTTAGGGCGGTACGGGACAGTGCTCTACAATGAGCAGTTCTTC
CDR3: CASSLGRYGTVLYNEQFF

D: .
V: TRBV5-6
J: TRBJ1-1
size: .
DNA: TGTGCCAGCAGCTTGGGGTACGCTGAAGCTTTCTTT
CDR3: CASSLGYAEAFF

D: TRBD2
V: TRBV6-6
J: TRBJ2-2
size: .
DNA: TGTGCCAGCCGCCAGGCGGGGGGGCCGGGCACCGGGGAGCTGTTTTTT
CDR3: CASRQAGGPGTGELFF

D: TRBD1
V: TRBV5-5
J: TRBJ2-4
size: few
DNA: TGTGCCAGCAGCTACACAGGGGGCGGGAACATTCAGTACTTC
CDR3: CASSYTGGGNIQYF

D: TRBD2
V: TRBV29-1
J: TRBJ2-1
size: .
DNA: TGCAGCGTTGTAGCGTTGTCGGGGGGGACCTACAATGAGCAGTTCTTC
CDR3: CSVVALSGGTYNEQFF

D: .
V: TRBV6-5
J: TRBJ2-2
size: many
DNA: TGTGCCAGCAGGGGTGACCCGGGCTCCACCGGGGAGCTGTTTTTT
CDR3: CASRGDPGSTGELFF

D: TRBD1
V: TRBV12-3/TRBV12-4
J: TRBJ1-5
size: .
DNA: TGTGCCAGCAGTTTAGCAGGACAGGCCAACAATCAGCCCCAGCATTTT
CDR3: CASSLAGQANNQPQHF

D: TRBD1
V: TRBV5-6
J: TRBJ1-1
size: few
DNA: TGTGCCAGCAGCAGGAGGGGGGACAGGGTCACTGAAGCTTTCTTT
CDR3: CASSRRGDRVTEAFF

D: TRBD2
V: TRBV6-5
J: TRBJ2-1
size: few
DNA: TGTGCCAGCAGTAAAGGACTAGCGGGAGGCAATGAGCAGTTCTTC
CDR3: CASSKGLAGGNEQFF

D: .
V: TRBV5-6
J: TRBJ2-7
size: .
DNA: TGTGCCAGCAGCTTGGCCCCCCAAAACTACGAGCAGTACTTC
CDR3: CASSLAPQNYEQYF

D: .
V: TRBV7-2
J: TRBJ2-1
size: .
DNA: TGTGCCAGCAGCTTAAGAGGGAGCTCCTACAATGAGCAGTTCTTC
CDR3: CASSLRGSSYNEQFF

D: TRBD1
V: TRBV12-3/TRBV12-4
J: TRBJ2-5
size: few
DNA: TGTGCCAGCAGTAACTCGGGACAGTTGGGCGAGACCCAGTACTTC
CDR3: CASSNSGQLGETQYF

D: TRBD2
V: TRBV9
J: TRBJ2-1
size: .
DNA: TGTGCCAGCAGCGCGGGACTAGTTGGAGTCAATGAGCAGTTCTTC
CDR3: CASSAGLVGVNEQFF

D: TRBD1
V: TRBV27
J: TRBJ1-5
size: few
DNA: TGTGCCAGCAGCACGGACAGGGCCTATCAGCCCCAGCATTTT
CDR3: CASSTDRAYQPQHF

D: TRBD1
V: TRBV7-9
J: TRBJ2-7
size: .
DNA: TGTGCCAGCAGCCCCGCCGGGACAGGGAACTACGAGCAGTACTTC
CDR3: CASSPAGTGNYEQYF

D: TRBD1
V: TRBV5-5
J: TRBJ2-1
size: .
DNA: TGTGCCAGCAGCTCCTGGGACAGCATGACGTCCCTACTTGGGAATGAGCAGTTCTTC
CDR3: CASSSWDSMTSLLGNEQFF

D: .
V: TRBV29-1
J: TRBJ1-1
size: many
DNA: TGCAGCGTTGAACTCCCGGGCACTGAAGCTTTCTTT
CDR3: CSVELPGTEAFF

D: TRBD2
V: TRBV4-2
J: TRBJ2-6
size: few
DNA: TGTGCCAGCAGCCCTCGACTAGCGGGGAGCTCTGGGGCCAACGTCCTGACTTTC
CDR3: CASSPRLAGSSGANVLTF

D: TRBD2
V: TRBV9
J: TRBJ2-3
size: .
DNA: TGTGCCAGCACTCCCCTAGCGGGAGGGCAGTTGGGGGCAGATACGCAGTATTTT
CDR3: CASTPLAGGQLGADTQYF

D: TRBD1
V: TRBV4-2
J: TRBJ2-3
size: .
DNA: TGTGCCAGCAGCCATCTACTCCTATGGGGACAGTCGGCAGATACGCAGTATTTT
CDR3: CASSHLLLWGQSADTQYF

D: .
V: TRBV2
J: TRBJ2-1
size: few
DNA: TGTGCCAGCAGGGCAGGTCTAAATAGCAATGAGCAGTTCTTC
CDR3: CASRAGLNSNEQFF

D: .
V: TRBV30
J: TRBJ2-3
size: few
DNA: TGTGCCTGGAGTGCCAGGGGGAGGGATACGCAGTATTTT
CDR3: CAWSARGRDTQYF

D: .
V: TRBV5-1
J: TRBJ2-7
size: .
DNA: TGCGCCACTAGATTCGGGACTCACTCCTACGAGCAGTACTTC
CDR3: CATRFGTHSYEQYF

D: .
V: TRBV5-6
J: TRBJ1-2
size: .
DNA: TGTGCCAGCAGCTTAGGCGAGTGGGCCTATGGCTACACCTTC
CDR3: CASSLGEWAYGYTF

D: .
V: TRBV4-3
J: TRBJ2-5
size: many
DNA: TGCGCCAGCAGCCAAGACTCCCGGCAAGGCGCCCAGTACTTC
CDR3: CASSQDSRQGAQYF

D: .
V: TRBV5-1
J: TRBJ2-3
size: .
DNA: TGCGCCAGCAGCTTAGTTATCTACACTAGCACAGATACGCAGTATTTT
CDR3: CASSLVIYTSTDTQYF

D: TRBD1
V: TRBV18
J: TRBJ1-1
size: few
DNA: TGTGCCAGCTCACCCCGGGAGGGGGCGAGTACTGAAGCTTTCTTT
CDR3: CASSPREGASTEAFF